This is a list of T cell receptor beta chains from one sample in a study of cytomegalovirus exposure and HLA in healthy donors. Here immunoSEQ multiplex PCR was the method, and the copy in TCRdb shows in-frame clones only, minus some. Of some 90,000 clones in the sample, over 65% were seen once. Sequenced: PBMCs. The receptors come from a man aged 50-59 years in good health and CMV-seronegative. The CDR3 runs from the conserved cysteine through the conserved F or W. The D gene is left open where the match is weak. Clone size, where shown, is once, few, many, or a class for clones that have expanded.

D | J | size | V | CDR3 | DNA
. | TRBJ2-7 | . | TRBV9 | CASSVGQTSYEQYF | TGTGCCAGCAGCGTCGGTCAGACAAGTTACGAGCAGTACTTC
. | TRBJ1-1 | . | TRBV5-1 | CASSLDGGGTEAFF | TGCGCCAGCAGCTTGGATGGGGGAGGCACTGAAGCTTTCTTT
TRBD2 | TRBJ2-3 | . | TRBV11-2 | CASSSTSGATDTQYF | TGTGCCAGCAGCTCGACTAGCGGGGCCACAGATACGCAGTATTTT
. | TRBJ1-4 | . | TRBV4-2 | CASSRERVDNEKLFF | TGTGCCAGCAGCCGTGAACGGGTGGATAATGAAAAACTGTTTTTT
. | TRBJ2-2 | . | TRBV30 | CAWSDGGAGGELFF | TGTGCCTGGAGTGATGGAGGCGCCGGCGGGGAGCTGTTTTTT
. | TRBJ2-2 | . | TRBV18 | CASSPNKGRMDRANTGELFF | TGTGCCAGCTCACCCAACAAGGGACGCATGGACAGAGCGAACACCGGGGAGCTGTTTTTT
TRBD1 | TRBJ1-2 | . | TRBV9 | CASRGREGTGYGYTF | TGTGCCAGCAGGGGGAGAGAGGGGACAGGATATGGCTACACCTTC
TRBD1 | TRBJ1-1 | few | TRBV18 | CASSYDRDRGSEAFF | TGTGCCAGCTCTTATGACCGGGACAGGGGATCTGAAGCTTTCTTT
TRBD2 | TRBJ2-7 | . | TRBV7-9 | CASSLGTSGTSYEQYF | TGTGCCAGCAGCTTAGGGACTAGCGGGACATCCTACGAGCAGTACTTC
. | TRBJ1-1 | . | TRBV5-1 | CASTSRGGENTEAFF | TGCGCCAGCACCTCGCGGGGGGGTGAGAACACTGAAGCTTTCTTT
. | TRBJ1-2 | few | TRBV6-6 | CASSYSETPDYTF | TGTGCCAGCAGTTACTCGGAGACGCCTGACTACACCTTC
. | TRBJ2-7 | . | TRBV2 | CASSRGIWNEQYF | TGTGCCAGCTCGCGGGGTATCTGGAACGAGCAGTACTTC
TRBD1 | TRBJ2-7 | . | TRBV6-5 | CASSYWGQSYEQYF | TGTGCCAGCAGTTACTGGGGACAGTCCTACGAGCAGTACTTC
TRBD1 | TRBJ2-2 | . | TRBV7-9 | CASSRDRNTGELFF | TGTGCCAGCAGCCGGGACAGAAACACCGGGGAGCTGTTTTTT
. | TRBJ1-5 | . | TRBV13 | CASSSRSNQPQHF | TGTGCCAGCAGCTCCAGGAGCAATCAGCCCCAGCATTTT
. | TRBJ2-4 | once | TRBV15 | CATSRLGQGGLAKNIQYF | TGTGCCACCAGCAGACTAGGCCAGGGGGGTTTGGCCAAAAACATTCAGTACTTC
TRBD1 | TRBJ1-5 | once | TRBV5-1 | CASSLASTDREYSNQPQHF | TGCGCCAGCAGCTTGGCCTCAACCGACAGGGAATATAGCAATCAGCCCCAGCATTTT
. | TRBJ2-7 | . | TRBV6-5 | CASSYSVSYEQYF | TGTGCCAGCAGTTACTCGGTGAGCTACGAGCAGTACTTC
TRBD2 | TRBJ2-5 | few | TRBV30 | CAWRGDRRGRGTQYF | TGTGCCTGGAGAGGGGACCGGCGCGGGAGGGGTACCCAGTACTTC
TRBD2 | TRBJ2-7 | . | TRBV4-2 | CASSLAGGGSYEQYF | TGTGCCAGCAGCCTAGCGGGAGGGGGCTCCTACGAGCAGTACTTC
TRBD1 | TRBJ1-1 | few | TRBV10-3 | CAISWGKTGGNTEAFF | TGTGCCATCAGTTGGGGCAAGACAGGGGGCAACACTGAAGCTTTCTTT
. | TRBJ2-5 | . | TRBV5-1 | CASSFGGGFETQYF | TGCGCCAGCAGTTTCGGTGGAGGTTTCGAGACCCAGTACTTC
TRBD1 | TRBJ2-1 | once | TRBV28 | CASRPWAGQGYNEQFF | TGTGCCAGCAGACCCTGGGCAGGACAGGGTTACAATGAGCAGTTCTTC
TRBD1 | TRBJ1-2 | . | TRBV10-3 | CAISSGQGRANYGYTF | TGTGCCATCAGCTCGGGACAGGGAAGGGCTAACTATGGCTACACCTTC
. | TRBJ2-1 | . | TRBV2 | CASTDPRAAQFF | TGTGCCAGCACCGACCCCAGGGCGGCGCAGTTCTTC
. | TRBJ1-2 | . | TRBV5-8 | CASSSQGYGYTF | TGTGCCAGCAGCTCACAGGGTTATGGCTACACCTTC
TRBD2 | TRBJ2-2 | . | TRBV5-5 | CASSTSGSTAGELFF | TGTGCCAGCAGCACTAGCGGGAGTACCGCCGGGGAGCTGTTTTTT
. | TRBJ2-7 | once | TRBV5-4 | CASTPGQGYEQYF | TGTGCCAGCACCCCCGGGCAGGGCTACGAGCAGTACTTC
. | TRBJ2-7 | once | TRBV28 | CASSLWGGAGKGGEQYF | TGTGCCAGCAGTTTATGGGGGGGTGCTGGAAAGGGAGGCGAGCAGTACTTC
. | TRBJ2-3 | few | TRBV4-3 | CASSPGLADTQYF | TGCGCCAGCAGCCCGGGACTGGCAGATACGCAGTATTTT
. | TRBJ1-3 | . | TRBV29-1 | CSVEDGGRTGIPAGNTIYF | TGCAGCGTTGAAGATGGGGGACGAACAGGGATACCTGCCGGAAACACCATATATTTT
. | TRBJ1-1 | few | TRBV2 | CASSEGRGNTEAFF | TGTGCCAGCAGTGAAGGAAGGGGAAACACTGAAGCTTTCTTT
. | TRBJ2-2 | . | TRBV5-1 | CASSLNRGGAGELFF | TGCGCCAGCAGCTTGAATAGGGGAGGAGCCGGGGAGCTGTTTTTT
. | TRBJ1-2 | . | TRBV5-4 | CASSLDAQRGYTF | TGTGCCAGCAGCTTGGACGCTCAGAGGGGCTACACCTTC
TRBD2 | TRBJ2-5 | . | TRBV2 | CASSGGLAGVPGETQYF | TGTGCCAGCAGTGGGGGACTAGCGGGAGTCCCGGGGGAGACCCAGTACTTC
TRBD1 | TRBJ1-1 | . | TRBV12-5 | CASALMDRKSTEAFF | TGTGCTAGTGCCCTCATGGACAGGAAGAGCACTGAAGCTTTCTTT
. | TRBJ1-5 | . | TRBV5-1 | CASSLGTGSNQPQHF | TGCGCCAGCAGCTTAGGAACCGGGTCCAATCAGCCCCAGCATTTT
TRBD2 | TRBJ2-3 | . | TRBV7-8 | CASSLARSGRANTQYF | TGTGCCAGCAGCTTAGCGCGTAGCGGGAGGGCCAATACGCAGTATTTT
. | TRBJ2-7 | . | TRBV5-1 | CASSQRTGKEQYF | TGCGCCAGCAGTCAAAGGACCGGGAAAGAGCAGTACTTC
TRBD1 | TRBJ1-4 | . | TRBV7-2 | CASSLLGQGEEKLFF | TGTGCCAGCAGCTTGTTGGGACAGGGAGAAGAAAAACTGTTTTTT
. | TRBJ2-3 | once | TRBV28 | CASSLWQSADITDTQYF | TGTGCCAGCAGTTTATGGCAGAGCGCGGATATCACAGATACGCAGTATTTT
. | TRBJ2-2 | . | TRBV28 | CATWALTDTGELFF | TGTGCCACCTGGGCCTTGACGGACACCGGGGAGCTGTTTTTT
. | TRBJ1-5 | . | TRBV6-6 | CASSYSSRSQGPQHF | TGTGCCAGCAGTTACTCTTCCAGGTCCCAGGGGCCCCAGCATTTT
TRBD1 | TRBJ2-7 | . | TRBV5-4 | CASSLGQGSSYEQYF | TGTGCCAGCAGCCTGGGACAGGGGAGCTCCTACGAGCAGTACTTC
TRBD1 | TRBJ1-2 | . | TRBV19 | CASSILGGAYTF | TGTGCCAGTAGTATCTTAGGGGGCGCTTACACCTTC
TRBD1 | TRBJ1-5 | . | TRBV2 | CASSEGTGHSNRPQHF | TGTGCCAGCAGTGAAGGGACAGGTCATAGCAATCGGCCCCAGCATTTT
. | TRBJ1-1 | once | TRBV6-6 | CASIPRGGLNTEAFF | TGTGCCAGCATCCCACGAGGCGGTTTGAACACTGAAGCTTTCTTT
TRBD2 | TRBJ2-5 | once | TRBV28 | CASSLGDYQNGAETQYF | TGTGCCAGCAGTTTGGGGGACTACCAAAACGGGGCAGAGACCCAGTACTTC
TRBD1 | TRBJ1-1 | . | TRBV4-3 | CASSQIYRGLAEAFF | TGCGCCAGCAGCCAGATTTACAGGGGGCTCGCTGAAGCTTTCTTT
TRBD1 | TRBJ1-3 | . | TRBV28 | CASSPAGQTPNTIYF | TGTGCCAGCAGCCCTGCGGGACAGACGCCAAACACCATATATTTT
TRBD1 | TRBJ2-5 | . | TRBV6-5 | CASSYPTGDQETQYF | TGTGCCAGCAGTTACCCCACAGGGGACCAAGAGACCCAGTACTTC
TRBD2 | TRBJ2-3 | . | TRBV5-1 | CASSTTGLAVRDTQYF | TGCGCCAGCAGCACGACGGGACTAGCGGTGCGAGATACGCAGTATTTT
TRBD1 | TRBJ1-2 | . | TRBV10-3 | CAISEGGTVTNYGYTF | TGTGCCATCAGTGAGGGAGGGACAGTTACTAACTATGGCTACACCTTC
TRBD1 | TRBJ1-5 | . | TRBV19 | CASSIRTSQGDQPQHF | TGTGCCAGTAGTATCCGGACATCTCAGGGGGATCAGCCCCAGCATTTT
TRBD2 | TRBJ2-7 | . | TRBV7-9 | CASSSTSGRVSAYEQYF | TGTGCCAGCAGCTCGACTAGCGGGAGGGTGTCCGCCTACGAGCAGTACTTC
. | TRBJ2-7 | . | TRBV20-1 | CSAIGGLEQYF | TGCAGTGCTATTGGAGGACTCGAGCAGTACTTC
TRBD1 | TRBJ2-3 | . | TRBV11-2 | CASSLEVSGGQYF | TGTGCCAGCAGCTTAGAAGTATCAGGGGGGCAGTATTTT